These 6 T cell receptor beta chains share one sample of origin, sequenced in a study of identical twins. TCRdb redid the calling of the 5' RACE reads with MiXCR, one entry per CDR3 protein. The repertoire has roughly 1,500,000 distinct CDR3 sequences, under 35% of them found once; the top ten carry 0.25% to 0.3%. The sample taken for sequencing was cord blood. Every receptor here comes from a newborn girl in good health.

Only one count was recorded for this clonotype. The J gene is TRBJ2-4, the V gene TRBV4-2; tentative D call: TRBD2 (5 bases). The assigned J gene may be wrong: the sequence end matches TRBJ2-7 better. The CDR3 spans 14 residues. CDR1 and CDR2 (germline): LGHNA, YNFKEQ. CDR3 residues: CASSQVKGAYEQYF. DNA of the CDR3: TGTGCCAGCAGCCAAGTAAAGGGAGCCTACGAGCAGTACTTC.

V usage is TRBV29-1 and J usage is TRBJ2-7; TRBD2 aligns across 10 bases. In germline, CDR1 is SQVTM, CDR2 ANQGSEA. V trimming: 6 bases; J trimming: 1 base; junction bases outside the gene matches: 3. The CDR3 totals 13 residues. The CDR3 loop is CSVQREGSYEQYF. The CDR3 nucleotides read TGCAGCGTCCAGCGGGAGGGGTCCTACGAGCAGTACTTC.

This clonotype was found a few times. CDR3 sequence (DNA): TGCAGTGCCGTTCAGGAAAACTATGGCTACACCTTC. Its protein is CSAVQENYGYTF. The gene calls are TRBV20-1 and TRBJ1-2; D is undetermined. V was shortened by 6 bases and J by 2 bases, with 10 bases between the two germline ends. This CDR3 has 12 amino acids. Looked up from germline, CDR1 is DFQATT and CDR2 is SNEGSKA (reference sequence).

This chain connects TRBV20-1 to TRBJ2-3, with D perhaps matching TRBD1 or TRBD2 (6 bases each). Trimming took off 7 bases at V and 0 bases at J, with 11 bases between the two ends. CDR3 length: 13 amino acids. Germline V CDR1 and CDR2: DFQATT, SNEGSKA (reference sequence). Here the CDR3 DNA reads TGCAGTGAAACGGGGGCCAGCACAGATACGCAGTATTTT. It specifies CSETGASTDTQYF.

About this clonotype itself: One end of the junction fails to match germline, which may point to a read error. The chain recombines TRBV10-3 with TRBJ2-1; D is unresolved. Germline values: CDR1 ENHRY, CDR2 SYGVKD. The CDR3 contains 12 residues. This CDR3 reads CAISDNRNDQFF. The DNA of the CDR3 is TGTGCCATCAGTGATAACCGGAATGACCAGTTCTTC.

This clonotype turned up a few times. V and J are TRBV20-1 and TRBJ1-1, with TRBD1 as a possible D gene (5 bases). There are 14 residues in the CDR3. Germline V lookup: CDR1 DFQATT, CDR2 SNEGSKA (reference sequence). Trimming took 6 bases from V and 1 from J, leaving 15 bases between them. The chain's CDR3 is CSAPGPAGNTEAFF. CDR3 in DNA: TGCAGTGCCCCGGGACCCGCAGGGAACACTGAAGCTTTCTTT.